This TCR beta chain was found in a study of blood T cell repertoires in COVID-19. Study context: Specimens from acute and convalescent COVID-19 originated in the United States, Italy and Spain. Sources were T cells, B-cell-depleted T cells, or PBMCs; the material itself was cDNA or gDNA.

This clone was counted only a few times. TCRdb keeps only in-frame clones here, not all; method: immunoSEQ multiplex PCR. The sample has roughly 380,000 clones, 81% seen once. CDR3 size: 18 residues. Per germline, CDR1 SGHRS and CDR2 YFSETQ. V shed 0 bases and J 3 bases; nucleotides not matched to a gene: 8. The chain joins TRBV5-1 to TRBJ2-3, with 12 bases fitting TRBD2. Sequencing input: peripheral blood. The sequence derives from a human donor with acute or convalescent COVID-19. The donor label of this sample is uncertain. CDR3 in amino acids: CASSLAGASGGATDTQYF. The CDR3 DNA follows: TGCGCCAGCAGCTTGGCCGGAGCTAGCGGGGGGGCAACAGATACGCAGTATTTT.